This TCR beta chain comes out of a study of CD8 T cells in ankylosing spondylitis. Study-level points and caveats: About 8 highly homologous variants made up a TCR beta motif, and this motif appeared characteristic of ankylosing spondylitis blood. Past research had described some motif variants in reactive arthritis synovial fluid and blood.

This clonotype has only a few counts. Its antigen is still unknown. TCRdb recomputed calls from the 5' RACE reads with MiXCR, one row per CDR3 protein. The table has about 240,000 distinct CDR3 sequences, around 9.1% seen once; the top ten hold about 6.8%. The CDR3 spans 15 residues. Trimming cost V 4 bases and J 6 bases; bases outside gene matches: 6. Per the germline V gene, CDR1 is SGHRS and CDR2 is YFSETQ. The J gene is TRBJ2-7, the V gene TRBV5-1, with 14 bases aligning to TRBD2. The source material was blood, either unsorted or a sorted T cell fraction (not recorded which). This clonotype was obtained from a male donor with ankylosing spondylitis or in good health (not recorded which). Here the CDR3 DNA reads TGCGCCAGCAGCACTGGGACTAGCGGGAGAGGCGAGCAGTACTTC. Encoded protein: CASSTGTSGRGEQYF. Drawing the rest from reference TRBV5-1 and TRBJ2-7, the complete variable domain is KAGVTQTPRYLIKTRGQQVTLSCSPISGHRSVSWYQQTPGQGLQFLFEYFSETQRNKGNFPGRFSGRQFSNSRSEMNVSTLELGDSALYLCASSTGTSGRGEQYFGPGTRLTVT.